A single sample gave rise to the 15 T cell receptor beta chains below, sequenced in a study of cytomegalovirus exposure and HLA in healthy donors (dated by TCRdb to between 2016 and 2019). Library generation was performed with the immunoSEQ multiplex PCR assay. The multiplex PCR relied on a mix of 60 forward primers for TCR Vbeta segments and 13 reverse primers for TCR Jbeta segments. Here the immuneACCESS table is served through TCRdb, limited to in-frame sequences with V and J called. Missing clones are a known gap in these copies; in checked studies unresolved V genes cover under half, and the rest lacks a known reason. Here the sample has over 130,000 clones; over 65% occur a single time. In total, the top ten clones hold 1.5% to 2% of the sample. The specimen was PBMCs. Source of these receptors: a woman in her twenties or thirties in good health and CMV-seronegative.

The rearrangement joins TRBV10-2 to TRBJ1-1, with 8 bases lining up with TRBD1. CDR1 and CDR2 from the germline V gene are WSHSY and SAAADI. CDR3 length: 12 residues. J was trimmed by 4 bases and V by 9 bases; bases with no gene match: 4. For the CDR3, the DNA is TGCGCCAGAACAGGGGGTTGCACTGAAGCTTTCTTT. Protein: CARTGGCTEAFF.

V and J are TRBV6-1 and TRBJ1-5, with D perhaps matching TRBD1 (5 bases). Trimming left V 3 bases short and J 7 bases short, with 10 bases between. This CDR3 is 13 amino acids long. Germline values: CDR1 MNHNS, CDR2 SASEGT. The CDR3 nucleotides read TGTGCCAGCAGTGACCCTGCAGGGCAGCCCCAGCATTTT. It codes for CASSDPAGQPQHF.

The chain carries TRBV7-9 and TRBJ2-4, with 7 bases fitting TRBD1. V lost 4 bases and J lost 0; bases outside the gene matches: 12. The germline V gene has CDR1 SEHNR and CDR2 FQNEAQ (reference sequence). The CDR3 is made up of 18 amino acids. The CDR3 is CASSSTAVGGSAKNIQYF. CDR3 DNA: TGTGCCAGCAGCTCGACGGCCGTAGGGGGCTCAGCCAAAAACATTCAGTACTTC.

The rearrangement links TRBV5-1 to TRBJ2-5, with 7 bases matching TRBD2. From germline, CDR1 is SGHRS and CDR2 YFSETQ. The CDR3 covers 15 residues. Trimming cost V 4 bases and J 4 bases; bases outside gene matches: 10. Written as DNA, the CDR3 is TGCGCCAGCAGCAGCCACAGCGGGATCCGAGAGACCCAGTACTTC. As protein: CASSSHSGIRETQYF.

J is TRBJ2-1 and V is TRBV27, with D maybe TRBD2 (7 bases). Germline CDR1 MNHEY, CDR2 SMNVEV (reference sequence). Trimming stripped 7 bases from V and 2 bases from J, with 15 bases between. The CDR3 totals 15 residues. Here the CDR3 DNA reads TGTGCCAGCACTAGGGGGGGAGGGCCCTACAATGAGCAGTTCTTC. This encodes CASTRGGGPYNEQFF.

The gene calls are TRBV4-2 and TRBJ1-6, with 7 positions matching TRBD1. CDR3 length equals 19 residues. Trimming removed 3 bases from V and 0 bases from J; junction bases left unmatched: 11. Per germline, CDR1 LGHNA and CDR2 YNFKEQ. The CDR3 DNA is TGTGCCAGCAGCCAGGACAGGTTCAGAGCTAGCTCCTATAATTCACCCCTCCACTTT. Protein: CASSQDRFRASSYNSPLHF.

This chain joins TRBV11-2 and TRBJ2-1, with a tentative D call TRBD1 (6 bases). Trimming cost V 4 bases and J 5 bases, with 12 bases left between them. Germline loops: CDR1 SGHAT, CDR2 FQNNGV. The CDR3 loop spans 14 amino acids. The CDR3 loop is CASSSRGGDNEQFF. The CDR3 DNA reads as TGTGCCAGCAGCTCCCGAGGGGGAGACAATGAGCAGTTCTTC.

The chain recombines TRBV2 with TRBJ2-7; D is undetermined. The CDR3 spans 13 residues. Looked up from germline, CDR1 is SNHLY and CDR2 is FYNNEI. V dropped 6 bases and J dropped 2 bases, with 11 bases sitting between them. The CDR3 sequence is CASRGDIPYEQYF. The CDR3 nucleotides read TGTGCCAGCAGGGGCGACATACCCTACGAGCAGTACTTC.

This clone has a single count. The chain employs TRBV6-5 and TRBJ2-3; 9 positions agree with TRBD1. Germline V CDR1 and CDR2: MNHEY, SVGAGI. The CDR3 sequence is 13 residues long. J lost 6 bases, V lost 8 bases, and 6 bases had no gene match. The CDR3 protein is CASGDRARDTQYF. As DNA, the CDR3 is TGTGCCAGCGGGGACAGGGCTCGGGATACGCAGTATTTT.

The CDR3 is CASRGPNQPQHF. The CDR3 DNA reads as TGTGCCAGCAGGGGGCCGAATCAGCCCCAGCATTTT. The chain uses TRBV6-1 and TRBJ1-5; D possibly corresponds to TRBD1 (5 bases). This CDR3 is 12 amino acids long. Germline V gives CDR1 MNHNS, CDR2 SASEGT. Deletions cut 6 bases from V and 4 bases from J, with 7 bases between.

The V and J genes are TRBV2 and TRBJ2-5; the D gene is possibly TRBD1 (6 bases). Germline V gene lookup returns CDR1 SNHLY and CDR2 FYNNEI. This CDR3 contains 15 residues. V gave up 2 bases and J gave up 6 bases, with 16 bases separating them. The chain's CDR3 is CASSEMGQGIKTQYF. In DNA form, the CDR3 reads TGTGCCAGCAGTGAAATGGGTCAGGGGATCAAGACCCAGTACTTC.

Only a few counts were recorded for this clone. The CDR3 sequence: CASFRQGLSGYTF. For the CDR3, the DNA is TGTGCCAGCTTCCGACAGGGGTTATCTGGCTACACCTTC. The chain is built from TRBV5-4 and TRBJ1-2, with 8 bases aligning to TRBD1. This CDR3 has 13 amino acids. Trimming took 7 bases from V and 7 from J; bases not matched to a gene: 9. The V gene's germline CDR1 is SGHNT and CDR2 YYREEE (reference sequence).

Here the CDR3 reads CAWSVLAANTGELFF. In DNA, the CDR3 is TGTGCCTGGAGTGTACTAGCGGCGAACACCGGGGAGCTGTTTTTT. The chain employs TRBV30 and TRBJ2-2; 8 nucleotides match TRBD2. CDR3 size: 15 residues. V gave up 0 bases and J gave up 0 bases; unmatched junction bases: 0. The V gene's germline CDR1 is GTSNPN and CDR2 SVGIG (reference sequence). The full variable domain, in which reference TRBV30 and TRBJ2-2 provide the parts outside the CDR3, is SQTIHQWPATLVQPVGSPLSLECTVEGTSNPNLYWYRQAAGRGLQLLFYSVGIGQISSEVPQNLSASRPQDRQFILSSKKLLLSDSGFYLCAWSVLAANTGELFFGEGSRLTVL.

The chain has TRBV4-1 and TRBJ2-1; a possible D gene is TRBD2 (5 bases). Trimming left V 1 base short and J 7 bases short, with 20 bases between. CDR3 length: 17 amino acids. CDR1 MGHRA and CDR2 YSYEKL come from the germline V gene. In DNA form, the CDR3 reads TGCGCCAGCAGCCAAGTGATCCTAGCCCTTTTAGGGAATGAGCAGTTCTTC. Its protein is CASSQVILALLGNEQFF.

Details on this clone: This specimen includes other DNA sequences encoding the same CDR3. The chain recombines TRBV5-1 with TRBJ2-6; the D gene is possibly TRBD1 (5 bases). Germline V gene lookup returns CDR1 SGHRS and CDR2 YFSETQ. This CDR3 has 14 amino acids. Trimming took off 5 bases at V and 0 bases at J, with 6 bases between the two ends. CDR3 protein: CASRDSSGANVLTF. The CDR3 bases are TGCGCCAGCAGAGACAGCTCTGGGGCCAACGTCCTGACTTTC.